The rows below give T cell receptor beta chains drawn from one sample of a study of T cell responses to AZD1222 COVID-19 vaccine. Clones were sequenced by immunoSEQ multiplex PCR, and TCRdb holds only the in-frame ones, with some missing. There are 150,000 or so clones in the sample; roughly 90% occur only once, and 5% to 6% lies in the top ten. Here the sequenced sample was peripheral blood, taken on day 0 of MenACWY control vaccination. These receptors all stem from an adult in good health. CDR3s include the opening cysteine and the closing phenylalanine or tryptophan. A D gene is named only where the DNA matches it firmly. Clone size is shown for a subset of rows, as once, few, many or a class of expanded clone.

J gene	D gene	clone size	V gene	CDR3 protein	CDR3 DNA
TRBJ1-2	NA	NA	TRBV7-8	CASSPMQTLDYGYTF	TGTGCCAGCAGCCCGATGCAGACCCTCGACTATGGCTACACCTTC
TRBJ1-1	NA	NA	TRBV6-5	CASQWEVNTEAFF	TGTGCCAGCCAATGGGAGGTGAACACTGAAGCTTTCTTT
TRBJ1-1	TRBD1	once	TRBV5-1	CASSLETGWGNTEAFF	TGCGCCAGCAGCTTGGAGACAGGGTGGGGGAACACTGAAGCTTTCTTT
TRBJ2-5	TRBD1	NA	TRBV19	CASSIGQGLETQYF	TGTGCCAGTAGTATAGGACAGGGCTTGGAGACCCAGTACTTC
TRBJ1-2	TRBD1	NA	TRBV5-5	CASSTLGQISYNYGYTF	TGTGCCAGCAGTACTTTGGGACAGATTTCATATAACTATGGCTACACCTTC
TRBJ1-1	NA	NA	TRBV12-5	CASGKQFEAFF	TGTGCTAGTGGCAAACAGTTTGAAGCTTTCTTT
TRBJ1-2	TRBD1	NA	TRBV6-5	CASKDRDGYTF	TGTGCCAGCAAAGACAGGGATGGCTACACCTTC
TRBJ1-2	TRBD1	NA	TRBV28	CASSLRAGGNYGYTF	TGTGCCAGCAGTTTACGTGCAGGGGGGAACTATGGCTACACCTTC
TRBJ2-7	NA	NA	TRBV24-1	CATSAGNSYEQYF	TGTGCCACCAGTGCAGGGAACTCCTACGAGCAGTACTTC
TRBJ1-1	NA	once	TRBV4-1	CASSQQTANTEAFF	TGCGCCAGCAGCCAGCAGACAGCGAACACTGAAGCTTTCTTT
TRBJ1-3	NA	few	TRBV18	CASSPEGSGSGNTIYF	TGTGCCAGCTCACCGGAGGGGAGCGGCTCTGGAAACACCATATATTTT
TRBJ1-2	NA	NA	TRBV18	CASSPANYGYTF	TGTGCCAGCTCACCCGCTAACTATGGCTACACCTTC
TRBJ1-2	NA	NA	TRBV19	CASSMLDMGYGYTF	TGTGCCAGTAGTATGTTAGACATGGGTTATGGCTACACCTTC
TRBJ2-3	TRBD2	NA	TRBV4-2	CASSHPSGAGGPAITQYF	TGTGCCAGCAGCCACCCGTCCGGCGCGGGGGGGCCTGCAATTACGCAGTATTTT
TRBJ1-2	NA	NA	TRBV28	CASSSPIGGYGYTF	TGTGCCAGCAGTTCCCCGATAGGTGGCTATGGCTACACCTTC
TRBJ2-7	NA	NA	TRBV29-1	CSVESYGTYEQYF	TGCAGCGTTGAATCATATGGGACTTACGAGCAGTACTTC
TRBJ2-2	NA	NA	TRBV15	CATSRDSRATGELFF	TGTGCCACCAGCAGAGATAGCAGGGCCACCGGGGAGCTGTTTTTT
TRBJ2-5	NA	NA	TRBV11-3	CASSLDGLGFQETQYF	TGTGCCAGCAGCTTAGATGGTCTGGGGTTCCAAGAGACCCAGTACTTC
TRBJ2-1	TRBD1	NA	TRBV7-6	CASSIYGTGRHNEQFF	TGTGCCAGCAGCATCTACGGGACAGGGAGGCACAATGAGCAGTTCTTC
TRBJ1-2	TRBD1	NA	TRBV28	CASSLVGRGLYGYTF	TGTGCCAGCAGTTTAGTGGGCAGGGGGCTCTATGGCTACACCTTC
TRBJ2-7	NA	NA	TRBV3-1/TRBV3-2	CASSQGAGESYEQYF	TGTGCCAGCAGCCAAGGGGCAGGGGAATCCTACGAGCAGTACTTC
TRBJ2-2	NA	NA	TRBV5-5	CASSSLVGGPTGELFF	TGTGCCAGCAGCTCTCTCGTCGGGGGGCCCACCGGGGAGCTGTTTTTT
TRBJ1-2	NA	NA	TRBV29-1	CSVEGGTLYGYTF	TGCAGCGTTGAGGGCGGGACTCTATATGGCTACACCTTC
TRBJ1-5	NA	NA	TRBV21-1	CASNDTGTEYSNQPQHF	TGTGCCAGCAATGATACCGGGACGGAGTATTCCAATCAGCCCCAGCATTTT
TRBJ1-4	NA	NA	TRBV19	CASSRGGLGEKLFF	TGTGCCAGTAGTAGGGGGGGCCTGGGTGAAAAACTGTTTTTT
TRBJ2-2	TRBD2	NA	TRBV6-5	CASRLTSGNTGELFF	TGTGCCAGCAGGCTGACTAGCGGGAACACCGGGGAGCTGTTTTTT
TRBJ1-6	NA	NA	TRBV5-1	CASSLAPSGQFNSPLHF	TGCGCCAGCAGCTTGGCCCCCTCTGGACAGTTTAATTCACCCCTCCACTTT
TRBJ1-4	TRBD1	NA	TRBV5-6	CASSVTGGAGEKLFF	TGTGCCAGCAGCGTTACAGGGGGCGCGGGGGAAAAACTGTTTTTT
TRBJ2-2	TRBD2	once	TRBV19	CASSIRLAGAQGGGELFF	TGTGCCAGTAGTATAAGACTAGCGGGGGCCCAAGGGGGCGGGGAGCTGTTTTTT
TRBJ1-1	TRBD1	NA	TRBV5-1	CASSLQGVGTEAFF	TGCGCCAGCAGCCTACAGGGGGTTGGCACTGAAGCTTTCTTT
TRBJ1-6	TRBD1	NA	TRBV3-1/TRBV3-2	CASRRTGASSYNSPLHF	TGTGCCAGCAGGCGGACAGGGGCCAGCTCCTATAATTCACCCCTCCACTTT
TRBJ2-1	TRBD2	NA	TRBV19	CASSILTSGSAGHEQFF	TGTGCCAGTAGTATTTTGACTAGCGGGAGTGCTGGCCATGAGCAGTTCTTC
TRBJ1-4	NA	NA	TRBV6-5	CASSYSTSGEKLFF	TGTGCCAGCAGTTACTCGACCTCTGGGGAAAAACTGTTTTTT
TRBJ1-2	TRBD1	few	TRBV19	CASSTRTGYTNYGYTF	TGTGCCAGTAGTACCCGGACAGGTTATACTAACTATGGCTACACCTTC
TRBJ2-7	TRBD1	NA	TRBV9	CASSAGIGQGLRDEQYF	TGTGCCAGCAGCGCGGGGATTGGACAGGGCTTAAGGGACGAGCAGTACTTC
TRBJ1-4	NA	once	TRBV21-1	CASSALGPGTVF	TGTGCCAGCAGCGCGTTAGGACCGGGCACTGTTTTT
TRBJ2-7	NA	NA	TRBV15	CATSRDSGAWPVNYEQYF	TGTGCCACCAGCAGAGATAGCGGAGCCTGGCCAGTCAACTACGAGCAGTACTTC